The 27 T cell receptor beta chains given below trace back to one sample, sequenced in a study of T cells in Graves' hyperthyroidism and ophthalmopathy. Amplified TCR beta CDR3 regions derived from RNA transcripts. The HTBI set primed first-round TCR CDR3 RT-PCR. From the multiplex PCR reads, TCRdb called clonotypes with MiXCR, one entry per CDR3 protein. The sample has 600,000 to 800,000 distinct CDR3 sequences, 30% to 40% seen once. Sequencing was performed on blood. These receptors originate from a woman in her forties with Graves' hyperthyroidism.

This clonotype was recorded many times. The J gene is TRBJ2-7, the V gene TRBV13; D not certain. The CDR3 runs to 13 residues. Germline CDR1 is PRHDT and CDR2 is FYEKMQ (reference sequence). V dropped 4 bases and J dropped 4 bases, with 11 bases sitting between them. As DNA, the CDR3 is TGTGCCAGCAGCTCCACCCCGTTATACGAGCAGTACTTC. Encoded protein: CASSSTPLYEQYF.

There are a few counts of this clonotype. The chain carries TRBV19 and TRBJ2-7; TRBD2 is a possible D gene (6 bases). The CDR3 contains 13 residues. The V and J ends lost 3 bases and 4 bases respectively, with 10 bases between them. The germline gives CDR1 LNHDA, CDR2 SQIVND (reference sequence). Written as DNA, the CDR3 is TGTGCCAGTAGTATGACTGGGGGGTACGAGCAGTACTTC. This sequence encodes CASSMTGGYEQYF.

CDR3 nucleotide sequence: TGTGCCAGCAGCTTAGTTATTAGCAATCAGCCCCAGCATTTT. Translating gives CASSLVISNQPQHF. The J gene is TRBJ1-5, the V gene TRBV7-3; D remains ambiguous. The CDR3 is made up of 14 amino acids. Germline CDR1 is SGHTA and CDR2 is FQGTGA. Trimming took off 2 bases at V and 0 bases at J, with 5 bases between the two ends.

This clonotype was counted many times. The chain links TRBV9 to TRBJ1-2; D unclear. Per germline, CDR1 SGDLS and CDR2 YYNGEE. The V gene lost 0 bases and the J gene lost 6 bases, with 9 bases spanning the gap. The CDR3 totals 13 residues. The CDR3 sequence: CASSVVEGNGYTF. The CDR3 DNA sequence: TGTGCCAGCAGCGTAGTGGAAGGCAATGGCTACACCTTC.

The CDR3, as DNA: TGTGCCAGCACCCCAGGAGGGGTCGGGGAGCTGTTTTTT. The encoded protein is CASTPGGVGELFF. The chain joins TRBV7-8 to TRBJ2-2, with TRBD2 as a possible D gene (6 bases). V lost 7 bases and J 7 bases, leaving 13 bases between the germline ends. Germline V gene sequence: CDR1 SGHVS, CDR2 FQNEAQ. The CDR3 length is 13 residues.

This chain links TRBV29-1 with TRBJ1-4, with no clear D. CDR1 SQVTM and CDR2 ANQGSEA come from the germline V gene. CDR3 length equals 13 residues. The V end was cut by 6 bases, the J end by 1 base, with 9 bases between. This CDR3 is CSVRKGTNEKLFF. The CDR3 region has the DNA TGCAGCGTCAGAAAGGGAACTAATGAAAAACTGTTTTTT.

Regarding this clonotype: A much bigger clone sits one base away, suggesting this may be a read error. The genes are TRBV4-1 and TRBJ2-7, with no clear D. The CDR3 length is 13 residues. Germline CDR1 MGHRA, CDR2 YSYEKL. CDR3 region: CVSSQDSGYEQYF. The CDR3 coding sequence is TGCGTCAGCAGCCAAGATTCTGGCTACGAGCAGTACTTC.

The chain couples TRBV10-2 to TRBJ2-5, with no clear D. Germline CDR1 and CDR2: WSHSY and SAAADI. The V gene lost 0 bases and the J gene lost 1 base, with 6 bases spanning the gap. CDR3 size: 14 residues. The CDR3 nucleotides read TGCGCCAGCAGTGAGTCGGCAGGCCAAGAGACCCAGTACTTC. This gives the protein CASSESAGQETQYF.

V usage is TRBV12-5 and J usage is TRBJ1-5; D remains unclear. CDR1 and CDR2 (germline): LGHNT, FRNRAP. The CDR3 contains 13 residues. The V end lost 3 bases, the J end lost 4 bases, and 7 bases lay between the germline ends. The CDR3 region has the DNA TGTGCTAGTGGTTTAGGCGTTAATCAGCCCCAGCATTTT. This gives the protein CASGLGVNQPQHF.

In this sample, this clonotype turned up many times. The chain combines TRBV7-2 with TRBJ1-3; D ambiguous. The CDR3 has 14 amino acids. Germline V gives CDR1 SGHTA, CDR2 FQGNSA. Trimming cost V 7 bases and J 0 bases, with 10 bases left between them. CDR3 sequence: CASTGRFSGNTIYF. CDR3 in DNA: TGTGCCAGCACTGGGCGGTTCTCTGGAAACACCATATATTTT. The complete variable domain, with remaining parts taken from reference TRBV7-2 and TRBJ1-3, reads GAGVSQSPSNKVTEKGKDVELRCDPISGHTALYWYRQSLGQGLEFLIYFQGNSAPDKSGLPSDRFSAERTGGSVSTLTIQRTQQEDSAVYLCASTGRFSGNTIYFGEGSWLTVV.

This clonotype was counted ten times or more. The rearrangement joins TRBV19 to TRBJ1-2, with D possibly TRBD1 on 6 matching bases. CDR3 size: 14 residues. The germline CDR1 and CDR2 sequences are LNHDA and SQIVND (reference sequence). Deletions cut 0 bases from V and 8 bases from J, with 13 bases between. DNA for the CDR3: TGTGCCAGTAGTATAGAGGGGCAGGGGAAAGGCTACACCTTC. This codes for CASSIEGQGKGYTF.

The gene calls are TRBV20-1 and TRBJ2-7; tentatively, D is TRBD2 (6 bases). Trimming removed 3 bases from V and 1 base from J, with 13 bases in between. Germline V gene data show CDR1 as DFQATT and CDR2 as SNEGSKA (reference sequence). The CDR3 has 14 residues. CDR3 region: CSASTSGRSYEQYF. The CDR3 DNA follows: TGCAGTGCTAGTACCAGTGGGAGGTCCTACGAGCAGTACTTC.

Note on this clonotype: One end of the junction fails to match germline, which may point to a read error. The chain links TRBV6-5 to TRBJ1-2; maybe TRBD1 (5 bases). The germline V gene encodes CDR1 MNHEY and CDR2 SVGAGI. The CDR3 length is 15 residues. The CDR3 region has the DNA TGTGCCACCAGTGATTGGCGGGGGGCTAACTATGGCTACACCTTC. As protein: CATSDWRGANYGYTF.

A note on this clonotype: A much larger clone sits a single nucleotide away, making a read error possible. The J gene is TRBJ1-2, the V gene TRBV13, with a possible D match to TRBD1 (6 bases). From germline, CDR1 is PRHDT and CDR2 FYEKMQ (reference sequence). Trimming shortened V by 8 bases and J by 6 bases, and 16 bases separated the two germline ends. The CDR3 contains 13 residues. CDR3 nucleotides: TGTGCCAGCGAGCACAGGGATCGCCATGGCTACACCTTC. Protein sequence: CASEHRDRHGYTF.

The rearrangement joins TRBV10-3 to TRBJ1-3; D remains unclear. The CDR3 has 14 amino acids. Per germline, CDR1 ENHRY and CDR2 SYGVKD. Trimming shortened V by 10 bases and J by 2 bases, and 15 bases separated the two germline ends. CDR3 protein: CATRLGRPGNTIYF. CDR3 nucleotide sequence: TGTGCCACCCGCCTCGGGAGACCTGGAAACACCATATATTTT.

A word on this clonotype: It may be a read error: a sequence one base away is much more abundant. This chain links TRBV7-9 with TRBJ1-6; D unresolved. This CDR3 is built from 13 residues. V shed 7 bases and J shed 7 bases, with 11 bases lying between them. Germline V gene lookup returns CDR1 SEHNR and CDR2 FQNEAQ (reference sequence). The DNA of the CDR3 is TGTGCCAGCAACTCGACGGTAAATTCACCCCTCCACTTT. Translation: CASNSTVNSPLHF.

A word on this clonotype: This clone may be a read error of a much larger clone one base away. Lacking the conserved final phenylalanine or tryptophan, this CDR3 likely reflects a read error. The J gene is TRBJ1-1, the V gene TRBV7-6; no definite D call. Germline V gene lookup returns CDR1 SGHVS and CDR2 FNYEAQ. The CDR3 totals 12 residues. Trimming shortened V by 5 bases and J by 7 bases, and 11 bases separated the two germline ends. CDR3 in amino acids: CASSTRGGEAFS. The CDR3 DNA is TGTGCCAGCAGCACCCGGGGAGGTGAAGCTTTCTCT.

On this clonotype itself: This sequence may be a read error, since a much larger clone differs from it by one base. The V and J genes are TRBV20-1 and TRBJ1-5; no clear D. V was trimmed by 6 bases and J by 9 bases, leaving 18 bases between them. This CDR3 has 13 amino acids. CDR1 is DFQATT, CDR2 SNEGSKA, per germline (reference sequence). CDR3 protein: CSAREVEDPPQHF. The CDR3, as DNA: TGCAGTGCAAGGGAGGTAGAAGATCCGCCCCAGCATTTT.

This clonotype was seen ten or more times. The J gene is TRBJ1-1, the V gene TRBV5-1; no reliable D call. The CDR3 is 13 amino acids. Trimming stripped 3 bases from V and 8 bases from J, with 14 bases between. Germline assignment: CDR1 SGHRS and CDR2 YFSETQ. The CDR3 DNA follows: TGCGCCAGCAGCTCCTCTGCTCCCCAAGAAGCTTTCTTT. Translated: CASSSSAPQEAFF.

This clonotype was counted only a few times. The chain has TRBV10-2 and TRBJ2-7; 10 bases agree with TRBD2. The CDR3 totals 19 residues. Germline loops: CDR1 WSHSY, CDR2 SAAADI. V lost 2 bases to trimming and J lost 0 bases; unmatched junction nucleotides: 13. DNA of the CDR3: TGCGCCAGCAGTGAGACCGTCGGACTAGCGGCTCTAAGCTCCTACGAGCAGTACTTC. This sequence encodes CASSETVGLAALSSYEQYF.

This chain uses TRBV7-2 with TRBJ2-7; D unclear. Germline V gene data show CDR1 as SGHTA and CDR2 as FQGNSA. The CDR3 consists of 13 residues. Trimming removed 5 bases from V and 5 bases from J, with 13 bases in between. As DNA, the CDR3 is TGTGCCAGCAGCGTAGAAGGGCTCAACGAGCAGTACTTC. Amino acid sequence: CASSVEGLNEQYF.

This clonotype was counted a few times. The chain recombines TRBV7-2 with TRBJ1-2; no reliable D call. V dropped 3 bases and J dropped 3 bases, with 17 bases sitting between them. The CDR3 covers 16 residues. Germline-derived CDR1 and CDR2 are SGHTA and FQGNSA. The CDR3 nucleotides read TGTGCCAGCAGCTTGTGGATTTTGGCAGAAGACTATGGCTACACCTTC. Protein product: CASSLWILAEDYGYTF.

This clonotype has a count of ten or more. The rearrangement uses TRBV2 and TRBJ2-6, with D hard to call. The germline CDR1 and CDR2 sequences are SNHLY and FYNNEI. Trimming removed 5 bases from V and 0 bases from J, with 11 bases in between. This CDR3 region has 16 residues. The CDR3 sequence is CASSLGSNSGANVLTF. CDR3 nucleotide sequence: TGTGCCAGCAGTTTAGGGTCCAACTCTGGGGCCAACGTCCTGACTTTC. The full variable domain, its missing parts supplied by reference TRBV2 and TRBJ2-6, is EPEVTQTPSHQVTQMGQEVILRCVPISNHLYFYWYRQILGQKVEFLVSFYNNEISEKSEIFDDQFSVERPDGSNFTLKIRSTKLEDSAMYFCASSLGSNSGANVLTFGAGSRLTVL.

V is TRBV20-1 and J is TRBJ1-6; TRBD1 is a possible D gene (6 bases). The V gene's germline CDR1 is DFQATT and CDR2 SNEGSKA (reference sequence). The length of the CDR3 is 19 residues. V gave up 0 bases and J gave up 8 bases, with 26 bases separating them. CDR3 loop: CSARDLSDTRGGSYSPLHF. The CDR3 DNA reads as TGCAGTGCTAGAGATCTATCGGACACGAGAGGGGGTAGTTATTCACCCCTCCACTTT.

This clonotype has at least ten counts. The V gene is TRBV7-2, the J gene TRBJ2-5; D uncertain. The V and J ends lost 2 bases and 5 bases respectively, with 12 bases between them. This CDR3 is built from 14 residues. Looked up from germline, CDR1 is SGHTA and CDR2 is FQGNSA. The CDR3 nucleotides read TGTGCCAGCAGCTTAATTTGGGCTGAGGAGACCCAGTACTTC. This sequence encodes CASSLIWAEETQYF.

This clonotype appeared a few times. J is TRBJ1-2 and V is TRBV7-9, with 7 bases aligning to TRBD1. J gave up 4 bases and V 5 bases, and 10 bases lay outside the gene matches. The CDR3 consists of 15 residues. The germline V gene encodes CDR1 SEHNR and CDR2 FQNEAQ (reference sequence). The CDR3 protein is CASSQAFRGAYGYTF. In DNA, the CDR3 is TGTGCCAGCAGCCAAGCGTTCAGGGGGGCCTATGGCTACACCTTC.

Comment on this clonotype: An end of the junction differs from the germline gene, which may be a read error. This rearrangement joins TRBV5-1 to TRBJ2-2; TRBD2 is a possible D gene (5 bases). Germline CDR1 and CDR2: SGHRS and YFSETQ. The CDR3 length is 9 residues. CDR3 loop: CASSGELVF. In nucleotides, the CDR3 is TGCGCCAGCAGCGGGGAGCTGGTTTTT.